This is a list of T cell receptor beta chains from one sample in a study of post-analysis software for immune sequencing data. In TCRdb, the PCR reads were re-called with MiXCR into one record per CDR3 protein. The repertoire has about 800,000 distinct CDR3 sequences, 25% to 30% of them found once; the top ten carry roughly 0.57%. What was sequenced was blood. These receptors were collected from a girl aged 10 to 17 with multiple sclerosis. Each CDR3 is given without its conserved first and last residue. The order of the fields is D gene, V gene, clone size, J gene, CDR3 protein. A D gene is named only where the DNA matches it firmly. The size of a clone is reported for some rows only, either as once, few or many, or as a class for expanded clones.

D: .
V: TRBV28
size: .
J: TRBJ1-2
CDR3: ASSFNFGQTYGYT

D: .
V: TRBV29-1
size: few
J: TRBJ1-2
CDR3: SVVALRVRKADGYT

D: .
V: TRBV11-2
size: .
J: TRBJ1-4
CDR3: ASSFNVGGNEKLF

D: .
V: TRBV28
size: few
J: TRBJ2-5
CDR3: ASSSWGKETQY

D: .
V: TRBV6-2/TRBV6-3
size: .
J: TRBJ2-3
CDR3: AIARRGDTQY

D: .
V: TRBV9
size: .
J: TRBJ2-2
CDR3: ASSLPGRVGGELF

D: .
V: TRBV24-1
size: few
J: TRBJ2-5
CDR3: ATSAPTGSREETQY

D: TRBD1
V: TRBV24-1
size: .
J: TRBJ1-5
CDR3: ATSDPRTGECQPQH

D: TRBD1
V: TRBV5-1
size: .
J: TRBJ1-2
CDR3: ASSLSPGTGERDGYT

D: .
V: TRBV28
size: .
J: TRBJ2-7
CDR3: ASRYGGSSYEQY

D: .
V: TRBV20-1
size: once
J: TRBJ1-1
CDR3: SAWGYQNTEAF

D: TRBD2
V: TRBV5-5
size: .
J: TRBJ2-3
CDR3: ASSLPLAATDTQY

D: .
V: TRBV28
size: .
J: TRBJ1-5
CDR3: ASSPGQNPGHQPQH

D: .
V: TRBV6-1
size: .
J: TRBJ1-5
CDR3: ASSGRVNNQPQH

D: .
V: TRBV28
size: .
J: TRBJ1-1
CDR3: ASTPSEIAF

D: .
V: TRBV6-2/TRBV6-3
size: few
J: TRBJ2-5
CDR3: ASSLTGMYQETQY

D: .
V: TRBV12-3/TRBV12-4
size: few
J: TRBJ1-5
CDR3: ASSLRTGNNQPQH

D: TRBD2
V: TRBV20-1
size: few
J: TRBJ2-1
CDR3: SAVLAGGSYNEQF

D: .
V: TRBV20-1
size: few
J: TRBJ2-1
CDR3: SATIGGGTRSYNEQF

D: .
V: TRBV2
size: .
J: TRBJ2-5
CDR3: ASNGFETQY

D: .
V: TRBV9
size: .
J: TRBJ2-7
CDR3: ASSGRSREQY

D: .
V: TRBV7-8
size: few
J: TRBJ2-1
CDR3: ASSRPASRLNSYNEQF

D: .
V: TRBV6-1
size: .
J: TRBJ1-5
CDR3: ASSGRSGENQPQH

D: TRBD2
V: TRBV28
size: few
J: TRBJ2-3
CDR3: ASRAGGRQRYTQY

D: TRBD1
V: TRBV28
size: many
J: TRBJ1-2
CDR3: ASRQGRYT

D: .
V: TRBV6-6
size: .
J: TRBJ1-1
CDR3: ASSYSVQNTEAF

D: .
V: TRBV7-2
size: .
J: TRBJ1-4
CDR3: ASSLAVVTNEKLF

D: TRBD2
V: TRBV11-3
size: many
J: TRBJ2-1
CDR3: ASSSLAGGLDEQF

D: TRBD1
V: TRBV20-1
size: few
J: TRBJ1-6
CDR3: SARQGPNSPLH

D: TRBD1
V: TRBV29-1
size: few
J: TRBJ2-7
CDR3: SVGDRGGYEQY

D: TRBD1
V: TRBV6-1
size: few
J: TRBJ2-1
CDR3: ASFDSTGIATSSYNEQF

D: .
V: TRBV4-1
size: few
J: TRBJ1-5
CDR3: ASSHGGGQPQH

D: .
V: TRBV29-1
size: .
J: TRBJ1-1
CDR3: SLGGNTEAF

D: TRBD2
V: TRBV11-2
size: few
J: TRBJ2-1
CDR3: ASSYQGLAGNEQF

D: .
V: TRBV29-1
size: .
J: TRBJ1-2
CDR3: SVDPMGRGDGYT

D: TRBD1
V: TRBV20-1
size: .
J: TRBJ2-1
CDR3: STYRADRANEQF

D: .
V: TRBV7-9
size: .
J: TRBJ2-1
CDR3: ASSTRAPVTFNEQF

D: .
V: TRBV6-2/TRBV6-3
size: few
J: TRBJ1-5
CDR3: ASSYGFGTGQPQH

D: TRBD1
V: TRBV5-4
size: few
J: TRBJ2-5
CDR3: ASSTGVGNEQY

D: .
V: TRBV20-1
size: few
J: TRBJ1-5
CDR3: SANPTAANTAQH

D: .
V: TRBV7-2
size: .
J: TRBJ2-2
CDR3: ASSLVGGITGELF

D: .
V: TRBV28
size: few
J: TRBJ2-3
CDR3: ASTRPRALGFTDTQY

D: TRBD1
V: TRBV9
size: few
J: TRBJ2-2
CDR3: ASSVAGRGRSGELF

D: TRBD1
V: TRBV5-6
size: .
J: TRBJ2-5
CDR3: ASSLGTGTAQETQY

D: .
V: TRBV5-1
size: .
J: TRBJ2-3
CDR3: ASSLRDTTDTQY

D: .
V: TRBV20-1
size: .
J: TRBJ2-3
CDR3: SADSTSLTRSADTQY

D: TRBD1
V: TRBV6-6
size: few
J: TRBJ2-7
CDR3: ASSYLGDRAHEQY

D: .
V: TRBV6-5
size: many
J: TRBJ2-1
CDR3: ASRVRGYNEQF

D: TRBD1
V: TRBV7-9
size: once
J: TRBJ1-3
CDR3: ASSTPRQGGSGNTIY

D: TRBD1
V: TRBV7-2
size: many
J: TRBJ2-7
CDR3: ASSPDRGPPYEQY

D: .
V: TRBV7-9
size: .
J: TRBJ1-1
CDR3: ASSLVWGGPLEAF

D: .
V: TRBV4-3
size: .
J: TRBJ1-2
CDR3: ASSQPPRGGYT

D: .
V: TRBV20-1
size: .
J: TRBJ2-1
CDR3: SARDGAALQF

D: TRBD1
V: TRBV9
size: many
J: TRBJ2-5
CDR3: ASSQGQGGTTQY

D: .
V: TRBV20-1
size: few
J: TRBJ2-7
CDR3: SASHPVEQY

D: TRBD1
V: TRBV18
size: few
J: TRBJ2-7
CDR3: ASSRTGANEQY

D: .
V: TRBV20-1
size: few
J: TRBJ2-5
CDR3: TGWSGETQY

D: .
V: TRBV10-3
size: .
J: TRBJ1-2
CDR3: AISELAGVAGGYT